This T cell receptor beta chain stems from a study of blood T cells in healthy people across ages. Regarding this clonotype: Relative to the germline gene, one junction end is altered; a read error may explain this.

The authors ran a second PCR of 7 to 11 cycles using a sample-barcoded 5' primer and a J-beta primer mix. TCRdb re-called the 5' RACE reads with MiXCR, one entry per CDR3 protein. Of around 2 million distinct CDR3 sequences in the sample, about two fifths were seen once. The receptor's source is a human donor in good health. What was sequenced was blood.

CDR3 in DNA: TGTGCCAGCAGTTTGAGCGGGGGGGCAGATGCGCAGTATTTT. Its translation is CASSLSGGADAQYF. The rearrangement uses TRBV12-3 or TRBV12-4 and TRBJ2-3; TRBD2 matches at 10 bases. The CDR3 has 14 residues.